This T cell receptor beta chain is drawn from a study of T cells after yellow fever vaccination. The CDR3 spans 13 residues. V gave up 5 bases and J gave up 2 bases, with 9 bases separating them. The V gene's germline CDR1 is MNHEY and CDR2 SVGEGT. In its sample, this clonotype was seen many times. Its specificity is not known. Via MiXCR, TCRdb re-called the 5' RACE reads, giving one row per CDR3 protein. The repertoire includes about 260,000 distinct CDR3 sequences, about 5.2% of them detected once, and approximately 3.5% sits in the top ten. Study results and caveats: Reappearance after the booster was observed for most primary-vaccination clones (more than 95% CD4, roughly 88% CD8).

The source material was CD4+ T cells sorted from PBMCs, sampled on the day of the yellow fever booster vaccination. The chain carries TRBV6-2 or TRBV6-3 and TRBJ2-5; possibly TRBD1 for D (6 bases). This TCR was recovered from a man in his late teens or twenties who received the YFV17D yellow fever vaccine. The CDR3 coding sequence is TGTGCCAGCAGTACCGGACAGCAAGAGACCCAGTACTTC. Its protein is CASSTGQQETQYF.